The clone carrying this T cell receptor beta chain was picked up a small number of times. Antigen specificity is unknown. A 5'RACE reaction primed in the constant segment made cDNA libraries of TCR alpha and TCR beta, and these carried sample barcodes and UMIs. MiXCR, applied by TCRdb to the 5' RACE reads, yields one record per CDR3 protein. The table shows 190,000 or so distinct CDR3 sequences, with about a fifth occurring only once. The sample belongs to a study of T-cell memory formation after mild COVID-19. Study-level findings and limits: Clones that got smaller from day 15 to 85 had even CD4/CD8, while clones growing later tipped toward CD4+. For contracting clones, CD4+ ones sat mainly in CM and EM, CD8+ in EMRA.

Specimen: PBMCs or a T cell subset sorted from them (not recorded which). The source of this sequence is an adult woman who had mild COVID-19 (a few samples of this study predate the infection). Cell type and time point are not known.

CDR3 loop: CSASDREETQYF. In DNA, the CDR3 is TGCAGTGCTTCGGACAGGGAGGAGACCCAGTACTTC. The V call is TRBV20-1, the J call TRBJ2-5; 8 bases agree with TRBD1. The CDR3 consists of 12 residues. From germline, CDR1 is DFQATT and CDR2 SNEGSKA (reference sequence). J lost 5 bases, V lost 5 bases, and 4 bases had no gene match.